These T cell receptor beta chains were read from a single sample in a study of T-cell memory formation after mild COVID-19. TCRdb called the 5' RACE reads again in MiXCR, with one record for every CDR3 protein. The sample includes around 310,000 distinct CDR3 sequences, more than 15% of them seen just once. Material for sequencing was PBMCs or a T cell subset sorted from them (not recorded which). The receptor source for this set is a man aged 18-30 years who had mild COVID-19 (a few samples of this study predate the infection). Cell type and time point are not known. The CDR3 runs from the conserved cysteine through the conserved F or W. Each record gives: clone size, D gene, V gene, J gene, CDR3 protein, CDR3 DNA. A D gene is named only where the DNA matches it firmly. Size values are once, few and many counts, or a class for expanded clones, and some rows have none.

abundance: many; d_gene: .; v_gene: TRBV20-1; j_gene: TRBJ2-7; CDR3aa: CSVASGYEQYF; CDR3nt: TGCAGTGTTGCGTCGGGGTACGAGCAGTACTTC
abundance: .; d_gene: .; v_gene: TRBV5-1; j_gene: TRBJ2-7; CDR3aa: CASSLTLSSYEQYF; CDR3nt: TGCGCCAGCAGCTTGACACTCAGCTCCTACGAGCAGTACTTC
abundance: .; d_gene: TRBD1; v_gene: TRBV25-1; j_gene: TRBJ1-2; CDR3aa: CASVYYRGRYGYTF; CDR3nt: TGTGCCAGCGTCTATTACAGGGGTCGGTATGGCTACACCTTC
abundance: few; d_gene: .; v_gene: TRBV30; j_gene: TRBJ2-2; CDR3aa: CAWSLGQNTGELFF; CDR3nt: TGTGCCTGGAGTCTAGGGCAGAACACCGGGGAGCTGTTTTTT
abundance: .; d_gene: .; v_gene: TRBV20-1; j_gene: TRBJ1-5; CDR3aa: CSAAYSVYSNQPQHF; CDR3nt: TGCAGTGCTGCCTACAGCGTGTATAGCAATCAGCCCCAGCATTTT
abundance: few; d_gene: TRBD1; v_gene: TRBV5-1; j_gene: TRBJ2-5; CDR3aa: CASSVGTVKETQYF; CDR3nt: TGCGCCAGCAGCGTCGGGACAGTAAAAGAGACCCAGTACTTC
abundance: many; d_gene: .; v_gene: TRBV4-2; j_gene: TRBJ1-2; CDR3aa: CASSQEVSGAPGYGYTF; CDR3nt: TGTGCCAGCAGCCAAGAAGTAAGCGGGGCCCCTGGCTATGGCTACACCTTC
abundance: few; d_gene: .; v_gene: TRBV7-2; j_gene: TRBJ1-2; CDR3aa: CASSLAVGGGYTF; CDR3nt: TGTGCCAGCAGCTTAGCGGTTGGGGGTGGCTACACCTTC
abundance: .; d_gene: .; v_gene: TRBV7-9; j_gene: TRBJ1-4; CDR3aa: CASSLGRGVSNEKLFF; CDR3nt: TGTGCCAGCAGCTTAGGACGGGGAGTTTCTAATGAAAAACTGTTTTTT
abundance: .; d_gene: .; v_gene: TRBV20-1; j_gene: TRBJ1-2; CDR3aa: CSAQGEGYTF; CDR3nt: TGCAGTGCCCAAGGGGAGGGCTACACCTTC
abundance: few; d_gene: .; v_gene: TRBV10-2; j_gene: TRBJ1-4; CDR3aa: CASRDRQATNEKLFF; CDR3nt: TGCGCCAGCAGAGATCGACAGGCAACTAATGAAAAACTGTTTTTT
abundance: .; d_gene: TRBD1; v_gene: TRBV27; j_gene: TRBJ1-6; CDR3aa: CASSLTGGYNSPLHF; CDR3nt: TGTGCCAGCAGTTTAACAGGGGGTTATAATTCACCCCTCCACTTT
abundance: many; d_gene: TRBD1; v_gene: TRBV4-1; j_gene: TRBJ1-2; CDR3aa: CASSQFVTGTGIHINYGYTF; CDR3nt: TGCGCCAGCAGCCAGTTCGTCACCGGGACAGGAATTCATATCAACTATGGCTACACCTTC
abundance: few; d_gene: .; v_gene: TRBV20-1; j_gene: TRBJ1-1; CDR3aa: CSARPGNTEAFF; CDR3nt: TGCAGTGCTAGACCGGGAAACACTGAAGCTTTCTTT
abundance: few; d_gene: .; v_gene: TRBV19; j_gene: TRBJ1-1; CDR3aa: CASNPGRVNTEAFF; CDR3nt: TGTGCCAGTAACCCGGGGCGGGTGAACACTGAAGCTTTCTTT
abundance: few; d_gene: .; v_gene: TRBV10-3; j_gene: TRBJ2-5; CDR3aa: CAIRGGQETQYF; CDR3nt: TGTGCCATCCGAGGGGGGCAGGAGACCCAGTACTTC
abundance: few; d_gene: .; v_gene: TRBV24-1; j_gene: TRBJ2-2; CDR3aa: CATSPTPGAKNTGELFF; CDR3nt: TGTGCCACCAGTCCGACGCCGGGAGCCAAGAACACCGGGGAGCTGTTTTTT
abundance: .; d_gene: TRBD2; v_gene: TRBV3-1; j_gene: TRBJ2-7; CDR3aa: CASSSRGGLNEQYF; CDR3nt: TGTGCCAGCAGCTCCCGGGGGGGGTTAAACGAGCAGTACTTC
abundance: few; d_gene: .; v_gene: TRBV7-8; j_gene: TRBJ1-3; CDR3aa: CASSLVFSVSGNTIYF; CDR3nt: TGTGCCAGCAGCTTAGTTTTCAGCGTCTCTGGAAACACCATATATTTT
abundance: few; d_gene: .; v_gene: TRBV29-1; j_gene: TRBJ2-2; CDR3aa: CSVPMNTGELFF; CDR3nt: TGCAGCGTACCAATGAACACCGGGGAGCTGTTTTTT
abundance: many; d_gene: .; v_gene: TRBV6-6; j_gene: TRBJ2-1; CDR3aa: CASTQGYYNEQFF; CDR3nt: TGTGCCAGCACACAGGGATACTACAATGAGCAGTTCTTC
abundance: .; d_gene: .; v_gene: TRBV7-9; j_gene: TRBJ2-7; CDR3aa: CATAGSSYEQYF; CDR3nt: TGTGCCACCGCAGGGAGCTCCTACGAGCAGTACTTC
abundance: many; d_gene: TRBD2; v_gene: TRBV7-8; j_gene: TRBJ2-1; CDR3aa: CASSLAHGGSVNEQFF; CDR3nt: TGTGCCAGCAGCTTAGCGCACGGGGGGTCGGTCAATGAGCAGTTCTTC
abundance: many; d_gene: TRBD1; v_gene: TRBV27; j_gene: TRBJ2-5; CDR3aa: CASRDRGRETQYF; CDR3nt: TGTGCCAGCCGGGACAGGGGCCGGGAGACCCAGTACTTC
abundance: many; d_gene: TRBD2; v_gene: TRBV5-4; j_gene: TRBJ2-3; CDR3aa: CASSLGSGVSTDTQYF; CDR3nt: TGTGCCAGCAGCTTGGGGAGCGGGGTCAGCACAGATACGCAGTATTTT
abundance: few; d_gene: TRBD2; v_gene: TRBV3-1; j_gene: TRBJ2-5; CDR3aa: CASSQDSSGGGTQYF; CDR3nt: TGTGCCAGCAGCCAAGATTCGAGCGGGGGTGGGACCCAGTACTTC
abundance: .; d_gene: TRBD2; v_gene: TRBV7-2; j_gene: TRBJ2-3; CDR3aa: CASRRSGGSTDTQYF; CDR3nt: TGTGCCAGCAGACGAAGCGGGGGTAGCACAGATACGCAGTATTTT
abundance: many; d_gene: .; v_gene: TRBV12-3/TRBV12-4; j_gene: TRBJ2-7; CDR3aa: CASRQGLTTYEQYF; CDR3nt: TGTGCCAGCAGACAGGGACTAACCACCTACGAGCAGTACTTC
abundance: many; d_gene: .; v_gene: TRBV5-6; j_gene: TRBJ2-5; CDR3aa: CASSLSPRGTQYF; CDR3nt: TGTGCCAGCAGCTTGTCCCCTCGGGGGACCCAGTACTTC
abundance: .; d_gene: .; v_gene: TRBV4-3; j_gene: TRBJ1-4; CDR3aa: CASSQEKREGLSLFF; CDR3nt: TGCGCCAGCAGCCAAGAGAAGAGGGAGGGGCTCTCGCTGTTTTTT
abundance: .; d_gene: TRBD1; v_gene: TRBV5-1; j_gene: TRBJ2-7; CDR3aa: CASSLYSAGTGDGSYEQYF; CDR3nt: TGCGCCAGCAGCTTGTATAGTGCTGGGACAGGTGATGGCTCCTACGAGCAGTACTTC
abundance: .; d_gene: .; v_gene: TRBV5-1; j_gene: TRBJ1-2; CDR3aa: CASSLARTNYGYTF; CDR3nt: TGCGCCAGCAGCTTGGCCCGGACAAACTATGGCTACACCTTC
abundance: few; d_gene: TRBD1; v_gene: TRBV4-1; j_gene: TRBJ2-7; CDR3aa: CASSRQTGSRYEQYF; CDR3nt: TGCGCCAGCAGCCGCCAGACAGGGTCCCGTTACGAGCAGTACTTC
abundance: few; d_gene: .; v_gene: TRBV6-2/TRBV6-3; j_gene: TRBJ2-7; CDR3aa: CASSSMSGTASSYEQYF; CDR3nt: TGTGCCAGCAGTTCGATGTCAGGGACGGCGAGCTCCTACGAGCAGTACTTC
abundance: .; d_gene: TRBD2; v_gene: TRBV4-1; j_gene: TRBJ2-5; CDR3aa: CASSHRGAGKEETQYF; CDR3nt: TGCGCCAGCAGCCACCGGGGAGCGGGGAAAGAAGAGACCCAGTACTTC
abundance: .; d_gene: .; v_gene: TRBV6-2/TRBV6-3; j_gene: TRBJ1-4; CDR3aa: CASSLYPRTDEPNEKLFF; CDR3nt: TGTGCCAGCAGTTTGTATCCGAGGACGGACGAACCAAATGAAAAACTGTTTTTT
abundance: .; d_gene: .; v_gene: TRBV12-3/TRBV12-4; j_gene: TRBJ1-2; CDR3aa: CASSGEDGGYTF; CDR3nt: TGTGCCAGCAGTGGAGAGGATGGGGGGTACACCTTC
abundance: few; d_gene: .; v_gene: TRBV11-2; j_gene: TRBJ2-1; CDR3aa: CASSTQRGNEQFF; CDR3nt: TGTGCCAGCAGCACGCAGAGGGGGAATGAGCAGTTCTTC
abundance: .; d_gene: .; v_gene: TRBV10-3; j_gene: TRBJ1-4; CDR3aa: CAISASPGGNEKLFF; CDR3nt: TGTGCCATCAGTGCCTCACCGGGGGGAAATGAAAAACTGTTTTTT
abundance: few; d_gene: TRBD1; v_gene: TRBV12-3/TRBV12-4; j_gene: TRBJ1-3; CDR3aa: CASSHPDRVARNTIYF; CDR3nt: TGTGCCAGCAGCCATCCTGACAGGGTCGCAAGAAACACCATATATTTT
abundance: .; d_gene: TRBD1; v_gene: TRBV7-6; j_gene: TRBJ2-7; CDR3aa: CASNPTQGAVHEQYF; CDR3nt: TGTGCCAGCAACCCAACCCAGGGGGCGGTCCACGAGCAGTACTTC
abundance: .; d_gene: TRBD2; v_gene: TRBV24-1; j_gene: TRBJ2-1; CDR3aa: CATSVKRGGLGNEQFF; CDR3nt: TGTGCCACCAGTGTCAAGCGGGGGGGCCTAGGGAATGAGCAGTTCTTC
abundance: .; d_gene: .; v_gene: TRBV7-2; j_gene: TRBJ1-6; CDR3aa: CASSSKGPLHF; CDR3nt: TGTGCCAGCAGTTCGAAGGGCCCCCTCCACTTT
abundance: few; d_gene: .; v_gene: TRBV20-1; j_gene: TRBJ1-1; CDR3aa: CSARDSVWGEWTEAFF; CDR3nt: TGCAGTGCTAGAGATTCTGTGTGGGGGGAATGGACTGAAGCTTTCTTT
abundance: few; d_gene: TRBD2; v_gene: TRBV11-2; j_gene: TRBJ2-1; CDR3aa: CASSFTAGGYNEQFF; CDR3nt: TGTGCCAGCAGCTTTACTGCGGGGGGGTACAATGAGCAGTTCTTC
abundance: few; d_gene: TRBD1; v_gene: TRBV29-1; j_gene: TRBJ2-5; CDR3aa: CSVVDRGVGETQYF; CDR3nt: TGCAGCGTTGTCGACAGGGGTGTAGGTGAGACCCAGTACTTC
abundance: few; d_gene: .; v_gene: TRBV4-1; j_gene: TRBJ1-5; CDR3aa: CASSQPLNINQPQHF; CDR3nt: TGCGCCAGCAGCCAACCCCTGAACATCAATCAGCCCCAGCATTTT
abundance: .; d_gene: .; v_gene: TRBV18; j_gene: TRBJ2-3; CDR3aa: CASSPRGPVAMAQYF; CDR3nt: TGTGCCAGCTCACCACGGGGGCCAGTCGCTATGGCGCAGTATTTT
abundance: .; d_gene: .; v_gene: TRBV6-5; j_gene: TRBJ2-3; CDR3aa: CASGISTDTQYF; CDR3nt: TGTGCCAGCGGAATCAGCACAGATACGCAGTATTTT
abundance: .; d_gene: .; v_gene: TRBV6-6; j_gene: TRBJ1-2; CDR3aa: CASSLALGRGGYTF; CDR3nt: TGTGCCAGCAGTTTGGCACTGGGGCGCGGTGGCTACACCTTC
abundance: .; d_gene: TRBD1; v_gene: TRBV5-1; j_gene: TRBJ1-1; CDR3aa: CASSRGRDRAEAFF; CDR3nt: TGCGCCAGCAGCAGGGGCCGGGACAGGGCTGAAGCTTTCTTT
abundance: few; d_gene: .; v_gene: TRBV5-1; j_gene: TRBJ2-7; CDR3aa: CASSLSGDYEQYF; CDR3nt: TGCGCCAGCAGCTTGAGTGGTGACTACGAGCAGTACTTC